The present TCR beta chain was sequenced within a study of blood T cell repertoires in COVID-19. Study summary: PBMCs, B-cell-depleted T cells, or T cells provided the cDNA or gDNA that made up the material.

Participants were aged about 18 to 89 years, lived in 20 to 25 US areas, and enrolled virtually. V was pared by 5 bases and J by 6 bases, with 15 bases of the junction left unmatched. Germline V gene data show CDR1 as SGHDT and CDR2 as YYEEEE. This CDR3 is built from 18 residues. Data came from immunoSEQ multiplex PCR; TCRdb stores just in-frame clones and leaves some out. The data show some 380,000 clones, nearly 90% seen once. Sequenced: PBMCs or T cells enriched from blood (not recorded which). This TCR was recovered from a woman aged 40 to 55 with acute COVID-19. The chain recombines TRBV5-6 with TRBJ1-5; 12 bases align to TRBD1. CDR3 residues: CASSHGGTGGVFGQPQHF. The CDR3 nucleotides are TGTGCCAGCAGTCACGGCGGGACAGGGGGCGTATTTGGTCAGCCCCAGCATTTT.